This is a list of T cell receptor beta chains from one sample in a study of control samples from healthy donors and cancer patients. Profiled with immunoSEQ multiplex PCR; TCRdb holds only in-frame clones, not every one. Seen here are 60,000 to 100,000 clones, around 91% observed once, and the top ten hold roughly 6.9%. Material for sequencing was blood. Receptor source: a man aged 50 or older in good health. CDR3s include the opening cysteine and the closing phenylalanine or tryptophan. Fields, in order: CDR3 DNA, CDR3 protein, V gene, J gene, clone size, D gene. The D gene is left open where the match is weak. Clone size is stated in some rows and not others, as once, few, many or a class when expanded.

cdr3_nt: TGTGCCAGCAGCTTAGAGGGACAGTTCAATCAGCCCCAGCATTTT; cdr3_aa: CASSLEGQFNQPQHF; v_call: TRBV7-2; j_call: TRBJ1-5; clone_size: NA; d_call: TRBD1
cdr3_nt: TGCGCCAGCAGCCAAAACACAGGACGAAAACTGTTTTTT; cdr3_aa: CASSQNTGRKLFF; v_call: TRBV4-3; j_call: TRBJ1-4; clone_size: NA; d_call: NA
cdr3_nt: TGTGCCTGGAGCGCGGACAGGGGAAATAACTATGGCTACACCTTC; cdr3_aa: CAWSADRGNNYGYTF; v_call: TRBV30; j_call: TRBJ1-2; clone_size: NA; d_call: TRBD1
cdr3_nt: TGTGCCAGCAGTCGACAGGGAACAGATACGCAGTATTTT; cdr3_aa: CASSRQGTDTQYF; v_call: TRBV6-2/TRBV6-3; j_call: TRBJ2-3; clone_size: NA; d_call: TRBD1
cdr3_nt: TGTGCCAGCAGCTCCCCCTACTCCAACACCGGGGAGCTGTTTTTT; cdr3_aa: CASSSPYSNTGELFF; v_call: TRBV7-2; j_call: TRBJ2-2; clone_size: NA; d_call: NA
cdr3_nt: TGTGCCAGCAGCATTGCCAAGGGAGGGGTATCCTACAATGAGCAGTTCTTC; cdr3_aa: CASSIAKGGVSYNEQFF; v_call: TRBV5-8; j_call: TRBJ2-1; clone_size: NA; d_call: TRBD2
cdr3_nt: TGTGCCAGCAGCCACTCAGGTTTTCGGTACGAGCAGTACTTC; cdr3_aa: CASSHSGFRYEQYF; v_call: TRBV7-9; j_call: TRBJ2-7; clone_size: NA; d_call: NA
cdr3_nt: TGTGCCAGTAGTCCCGTGCAGGTCAATCAGCCCCAGCATTTT; cdr3_aa: CASSPVQVNQPQHF; v_call: TRBV19; j_call: TRBJ1-5; clone_size: NA; d_call: NA
cdr3_nt: TGTGCCAGCAGCTTGGGGATAGCGGGGGGGAATGAGCAGTTCTTC; cdr3_aa: CASSLGIAGGNEQFF; v_call: TRBV7-2; j_call: TRBJ2-1; clone_size: few; d_call: TRBD2
cdr3_nt: TGCGCCAGCAGCTTATCTTTGGGGGCTGGTTCCTACAATGAGCAGTTCTTC; cdr3_aa: CASSLSLGAGSYNEQFF; v_call: TRBV5-1; j_call: TRBJ2-1; clone_size: NA; d_call: NA
cdr3_nt: TGTGCCAGTAGTATAATCCGGACGATCTCCGGGGAGCTGTTTTTT; cdr3_aa: CASSIIRTISGELFF; v_call: TRBV19; j_call: TRBJ2-2; clone_size: once; d_call: NA
cdr3_nt: TGCGCCAGCAGCCAAACAGGGGAACCCTCCAACAATGAGCAGTTCTTC; cdr3_aa: CASSQTGEPSNNEQFF; v_call: TRBV4-1; j_call: TRBJ2-1; clone_size: NA; d_call: TRBD1
cdr3_nt: TGTGCCAGCATCCGGGGGGCTACATTCCAAGAGACCCAGTACTTC; cdr3_aa: CASIRGATFQETQYF; v_call: TRBV6-5; j_call: TRBJ2-5; clone_size: NA; d_call: NA
cdr3_nt: TGTGCCAGCAGCCGAGGACATTCGTCTGGGGCCAACGTCCTGACTTTC; cdr3_aa: CASSRGHSSGANVLTF; v_call: TRBV3-1/TRBV3-2; j_call: TRBJ2-6; clone_size: NA; d_call: NA
cdr3_nt: TGTGCCAGCAGCCAATTACGGGACAGGGGAGGGGAGACCCAGTACTTC; cdr3_aa: CASSQLRDRGGETQYF; v_call: TRBV3-1/TRBV3-2; j_call: TRBJ2-5; clone_size: NA; d_call: TRBD1
cdr3_nt: TGTGCCAGCAGCTTTACTTTCGGAAACACCATATATTTT; cdr3_aa: CASSFTFGNTIYF; v_call: TRBV7-2; j_call: TRBJ1-3; clone_size: NA; d_call: NA
cdr3_nt: TGTGCCAGCTCACCAGACGGAAATGAAAAACTGTTTTTT; cdr3_aa: CASSPDGNEKLFF; v_call: TRBV18; j_call: TRBJ1-4; clone_size: once; d_call: NA
cdr3_nt: TGTGCCAGCAGCCAAGGGACTACCCAATACTACGAGCAGTACTTC; cdr3_aa: CASSQGTTQYYEQYF; v_call: TRBV14; j_call: TRBJ2-7; clone_size: NA; d_call: NA
cdr3_nt: TGTGCCAGCAGTCACTGGGACATGAACACTGAAGCTTTCTTT; cdr3_aa: CASSHWDMNTEAFF; v_call: TRBV6-2/TRBV6-3; j_call: TRBJ1-1; clone_size: NA; d_call: NA
cdr3_nt: TGTGCCAGTAGTCCAAATCCTGGTGGGAACACTGAAGCTTTCTTT; cdr3_aa: CASSPNPGGNTEAFF; v_call: TRBV19; j_call: TRBJ1-1; clone_size: NA; d_call: NA
cdr3_nt: TGTGCCAGCAGCCCCTTGGGGAGGCCCGGGGAGCTGTTTTTT; cdr3_aa: CASSPLGRPGELFF; v_call: TRBV11-3; j_call: TRBJ2-2; clone_size: NA; d_call: NA
cdr3_nt: TGCGCCAGCAGCTTTACCGGGACAGCGAACACTGAAGCTTTCTTT; cdr3_aa: CASSFTGTANTEAFF; v_call: TRBV5-1; j_call: TRBJ1-1; clone_size: NA; d_call: TRBD1
cdr3_nt: TGTGCCAGCTCACCTCAGAACGGGGGGGAGCTGTTTTTT; cdr3_aa: CASSPQNGGELFF; v_call: TRBV18; j_call: TRBJ2-2; clone_size: few; d_call: NA
cdr3_nt: TGTGCCAGCAGCCCGATCTACAAGTTAGAAGCGCAGTATTTT; cdr3_aa: CASSPIYKLEAQYF; v_call: TRBV11-2; j_call: TRBJ2-3; clone_size: NA; d_call: NA
cdr3_nt: TGTGCCAGCAGTCGACAGCCGAGCTACGAGCAGTACTTC; cdr3_aa: CASSRQPSYEQYF; v_call: TRBV3-1/TRBV3-2; j_call: TRBJ2-7; clone_size: NA; d_call: NA
cdr3_nt: TGTGCCAGCAGCGTAGCCCCCCGGACAGGGGCGTTGGAGACCCAGTACTTC; cdr3_aa: CASSVAPRTGALETQYF; v_call: TRBV9; j_call: TRBJ2-5; clone_size: NA; d_call: TRBD1
cdr3_nt: TGTGCCAGCAGTTGGACCTACGAGCAGTACTTC; cdr3_aa: CASSWTYEQYF; v_call: TRBV6-2/TRBV6-3; j_call: TRBJ2-7; clone_size: NA; d_call: NA
cdr3_nt: TGCGCCAGCAGCGACAGGGCGCTCAATCAGCCCCAGCATTTT; cdr3_aa: CASSDRALNQPQHF; v_call: TRBV10-2; j_call: TRBJ1-5; clone_size: NA; d_call: TRBD1
cdr3_nt: TGTGCCAGCACCTCTCGGCGGTGGGGCGGGGATGAGCAGTTCTTC; cdr3_aa: CASTSRRWGGDEQFF; v_call: TRBV6-6; j_call: TRBJ2-1; clone_size: NA; d_call: NA
cdr3_nt: TGTGCCAGCAGCCAGGGGTTGTCGGGGGGAAACAATGAGCAGTTCTTC; cdr3_aa: CASSQGLSGGNNEQFF; v_call: TRBV4-2; j_call: TRBJ2-1; clone_size: NA; d_call: TRBD2
cdr3_nt: TGTGCCAGCAGTGACGACGGATTGACTAACTATGGCTACACCTTC; cdr3_aa: CASSDDGLTNYGYTF; v_call: TRBV6-1; j_call: TRBJ1-2; clone_size: NA; d_call: NA
cdr3_nt: TGTGCCAGCAGTTCCGGGACGACGGAGACCCAGTACTTC; cdr3_aa: CASSSGTTETQYF; v_call: TRBV12-3/TRBV12-4; j_call: TRBJ2-5; clone_size: NA; d_call: NA
cdr3_nt: TGTGCCAGCAGTGAAGGGACTAGCGGGGGCCTCTCCTACGAGCAGTACTTC; cdr3_aa: CASSEGTSGGLSYEQYF; v_call: TRBV6-1; j_call: TRBJ2-7; clone_size: few; d_call: TRBD2
cdr3_nt: TGCGCCAGCAGCTTGGATGATGGCTACACCTTC; cdr3_aa: CASSLDDGYTF; v_call: TRBV5-1; j_call: TRBJ1-2; clone_size: once; d_call: NA
cdr3_nt: TGTGCCGCCAGCACCCATGGGGTGGGGGATACGCAGTATTTT; cdr3_aa: CAASTHGVGDTQYF; v_call: TRBV15; j_call: TRBJ2-3; clone_size: NA; d_call: NA